Listed here are 19 T cell receptor beta chains from one sample, sequenced in a study of PD-L1 blockade in urothelial cancer. Data came from immunoSEQ multiplex PCR; TCRdb stores just in-frame clones and leaves some out. The table has 60,000 or so clones, around 81% seen once. Sample time point: pretreatment peripheral blood. This material consisted of PBMCs, taken around atezolizumab (anti-PD-L1) treatment. These receptors all stem from a man aged 65 to 79 with urothelial cancer.

The chain employs TRBV11-2 and TRBJ2-5; the match to TRBD2 covers 16 bases. The V gene end was trimmed by 6 bases and the J gene end by 2 bases; junction bases not matched to a gene: 3. CDR3 length: 16 amino acids. CDR1 and CDR2 (germline): SGHAT, FQNNGV. The CDR3 sequence: CASRGTSGGDQETQYF. Here the CDR3 DNA reads TGTGCCAGCAGGGGGACTAGCGGGGGGGATCAAGAGACCCAGTACTTC. The complete variable domain, with remaining parts taken from reference TRBV11-2 and TRBJ2-5, reads EAGVAQSPRYKIIEKRQSVAFWCNPISGHATLYWYQQILGQGPKLLIQFQNNGVVDDSQLPKDRFSAERLKGVDSTLKIQPAKLEDSAVYLCASRGTSGGDQETQYFGPGTRLLVL.

The chain combines TRBV6-5 with TRBJ2-1; D might be TRBD2 (6 bases). Looked up from germline, CDR1 is MNHEY and CDR2 is SVGAGI. The CDR3 runs to 15 residues. The V end lost 2 bases, the J end lost 2 bases, and 10 bases lay between the germline ends. The CDR3 sequence: CASSYRLATYNEQFF. Here the CDR3 DNA reads TGTGCCAGCAGTTACCGCCTAGCGACCTACAATGAGCAGTTCTTC.

The rearrangement links TRBV5-1 to TRBJ1-5, with D tentatively TRBD1 (6 bases). The V end was cut by 0 bases, the J end by 2 bases, with 15 bases between. Germline V lookup: CDR1 SGHRS, CDR2 YFSETQ. The CDR3 covers 17 residues. The CDR3 reads CASSLGLGGSGNQPQHF. The CDR3 nucleotides read TGCGCCAGCAGCTTGGGTCTAGGGGGTAGCGGCAATCAGCCCCAGCATTTT.

The chain has TRBV27 and TRBJ2-7, with 11 bases that match TRBD2. The CDR3 totals 18 residues. Germline trimming cut 2 bases from V and 5 bases from J; bases unmatched to any gene: 14. Per germline, CDR1 MNHEY and CDR2 SMNVEV (reference sequence). The CDR3 loop is CASSLRRPGLAGGHEQYF. CDR3 nucleotides: TGTGCCAGCAGTTTACGGAGGCCGGGGCTAGCGGGAGGACACGAGCAGTACTTC.

The rearrangement joins TRBV7-6 to TRBJ1-5; D unclear. Trimming cost V 5 bases and J 5 bases, with 10 bases left between them. This CDR3 contains 13 residues. Germline V CDR1 and CDR2: SGHVS, FNYEAQ. The CDR3 region is CASSDSTDQPQHF. Here the CDR3 DNA reads TGTGCCAGCAGCGATTCTACAGATCAGCCCCAGCATTTT.

This sequence joins TRBV28 and TRBJ2-3, with 12 bases matching TRBD1. CDR1 is MDHEN, CDR2 SYDVKM, per germline. The length of the CDR3 is 14 residues. V was clipped by 4 bases and J by 10 bases; unmatched bases: 6. The CDR3 sequence is CASSWDRGPYPQYF. The CDR3 nucleotides are TGTGCCAGCAGTTGGGACAGGGGGCCATATCCGCAGTATTTT.

The chain combines TRBV28 with TRBJ1-5; D gene ambiguous. V was trimmed by 6 bases and J by 5 bases, leaving 14 bases between them. CDR3 size: 14 residues. CDR1 is MDHEN, CDR2 SYDVKM, per germline. In nucleotides, the CDR3 is TGTGCCAGCAGCACACCCGGGAACCATCAGCCCCAGCATTTT. Translated, it gives CASSTPGNHQPQHF.

In this sample, this clone turned up once. The V and J genes are TRBV19 and TRBJ1-1; the match to TRBD1 covers 8 bases. V was pared by 5 bases and J by 5 bases, with 7 bases of the junction left unmatched. Germline CDR1 reads LNHDA; CDR2 reads SQIVND (reference sequence). The CDR3 sequence is 14 residues long. This chain's CDR3 is CASSPQGARTEAFF. In nucleotides, the CDR3 is TGTGCCAGTAGTCCGCAGGGGGCGCGGACTGAAGCTTTCTTT.

This chain uses TRBV29-1 with TRBJ2-1, with 8 bases fitting TRBD1. Germline CDR1 SQVTM, CDR2 ANQGSEA. The CDR3 has 16 amino acids. V was clipped by 2 bases and J by 4 bases; unmatched bases: 10. CDR3: CSVEPSGQGGYNEQFF. CDR3 in DNA: TGCAGCGTTGAACCCTCAGGACAGGGAGGTTACAATGAGCAGTTCTTC.

The chain combines TRBV29-1 with TRBJ2-3; the match to TRBD2 covers 7 bases. This CDR3 contains 14 residues. In germline, CDR1 is SQVTM, CDR2 ANQGSEA. V gave up 6 bases and J gave up 2 bases; unmatched junction bases: 8. The CDR3 reads CSVERLADTDTQYF. The CDR3 bases are TGCAGCGTCGAACGGCTAGCGGACACAGATACGCAGTATTTT.

A few counts support this clone. The gene calls are TRBV7-3 and TRBJ1-1, with TRBD1 identical over 7 bases. Germline CDR1 SGHTA, CDR2 FQGTGA. Trimming at V came to 2 bases and at J to 4 bases, leaving 7 bases not matched to a gene. The CDR3 has 15 residues. CDR3 DNA: TGTGCCAGCAGCTTATCGCAGGGGGGTGTCACTGAAGCTTTCTTT. Residues: CASSLSQGGVTEAFF.

The chain couples TRBV7-9 to TRBJ1-2; no reliable D call. This CDR3 comprises 14 residues. With 1 base removed from V and 2 bases from J, the gap between germline ends came to 8 bases. Per the germline V gene, CDR1 is SEHNR and CDR2 is FQNEAQ (reference sequence). The CDR3 DNA reads TGTGCCAGCAGCTTAGAAGCCGGGAACTATGGCTACACCTTC. The encoded protein is CASSLEAGNYGYTF.

The chain has TRBV19 and TRBJ1-4; a possible D gene is TRBD1 (5 bases). The CDR3 sequence is 15 residues long. V lost 2 bases and J 6 bases, leaving 13 bases between the germline ends. Germline CDR1 and CDR2: LNHDA and SQIVND (reference sequence). CDR3 sequence reads: CASSIPSGLDEKLFF. Here the CDR3 DNA reads TGTGCCAGTAGTATACCCTCGGGACTGGATGAAAAACTGTTTTTT.

The chain combines TRBV5-4 with TRBJ2-7, with D tentatively TRBD2 (5 bases). V shed 2 bases and J shed 7 bases, with 10 bases lying between them. Germline V CDR1 and CDR2: SGHNT, YYREEE (reference sequence). The CDR3 spans 12 residues. The CDR3 here is CASSFPPGEQYF. CDR3 sequence (DNA): TGTGCCAGCAGCTTCCCCCCGGGGGAGCAGTACTTC.

The V call is TRBV10-3, the J call TRBJ2-1, with TRBD2 as a possible D gene (6 bases). Germline CDR1 and CDR2: ENHRY and SYGVKD. The CDR3 is 13 residues long. Trimming took 0 bases from V and 9 from J, leaving 9 bases between them. The CDR3 region is CAISESGGPEQFF. CDR3 nucleotides: TGTGCCATCAGTGAGTCCGGGGGACCTGAGCAGTTCTTC.

The chain recombines TRBV2 with TRBJ2-5; 7 bases fit TRBD1. The CDR3 contains 14 residues. CDR1 is SNHLY and CDR2 is FYNNEI in the germline V gene. J lost 1 base, V lost 5 bases, and 4 bases had no gene match. This CDR3 reads CASSQDRAQETQYF. The CDR3 bases are TGTGCCAGCAGTCAAGACAGGGCCCAAGAGACCCAGTACTTC.

This chain joins TRBV5-5 and TRBJ2-3; possibly TRBD2 for D (7 bases). Germline V gene data show CDR1 as SGHKS and CDR2 as YYEKEE (reference sequence). The CDR3 contains 13 residues. The ends were cut back, 0 bases at V and 6 bases at J, with 8 bases in the middle. CDR3 nucleotides: TGTGCCAGCAGCTTGGAGGGGGGGGATACGCAGTATTTT. Translated, it gives CASSLEGGDTQYF. Combining the CDR3 with reference TRBV5-5 and TRBJ2-3 gives the whole variable domain DAGVTQSPTHLIKTRGQQVTLRCSPISGHKSVSWYQQVLGQGPQFIFQYYEKEERGRGNFPDRFSARQFPNYSSELNVNALLLGDSALYLCASSLEGGDTQYFGPGTRLTVL.

The rearrangement uses TRBV2 and TRBJ1-1; 11 positions agree with TRBD1. V trimming: 5 bases; J trimming: 4 bases; junction bases outside the gene matches: 9. The germline V gene encodes CDR1 SNHLY and CDR2 FYNNEI. CDR3 length equals 16 residues. CDR3 in amino acids: CASSLDRGLRATEAFF. Here the CDR3 DNA reads TGTGCCAGCAGTTTGGACAGGGGGCTTCGAGCCACTGAAGCTTTCTTT.

This clone has just one count. V is TRBV5-4 and J is TRBJ2-5; TRBD2 matches at 9 bases. Germline CDR1 is SGHNT and CDR2 is YYREEE (reference sequence). This CDR3 region has 18 residues. The V and J ends lost 4 bases and 1 base, in that order; junction bases with no gene match: 14. This CDR3 is CASSTGRAGGRSQETQYF. The CDR3 DNA sequence: TGTGCCAGCAGCACCGGCAGGGCGGGGGGGAGGAGCCAAGAGACCCAGTACTTC. Full variable domain (remainder filled in from reference TRBV5-4 and TRBJ2-5): ETGVTQSPTHLIKTRGQQVTLRCSSQSGHNTVSWYQQALGQGPQFIFQYYREEENGRGNFPPRFSGLQFPNYSSELNVNALELDDSALYLCASSTGRAGGRSQETQYFGPGTRLLVL.